What follows is one T cell receptor (beta chain) and its context. Its target is unknown. The sample belongs to a study of cytotoxic CD8 clonotypes in ibrutinib-treated CLL. Study details: Response samples were taken after a median about twelve months of treatment, range 6 to 36. General observations from the study: In comparison with age-matched healthy donors, baseline clonality was higher and tracked circulating CD8+ T-cell counts.

The CDR3 has 14 residues. V was trimmed by 6 bases and J by 0 bases, leaving 12 bases between them. Looked up from germline, CDR1 is ENHRY and CDR2 is SYGVKD. The method was immunoSEQ multiplex PCR; TCRdb's version includes in-frame clones alone and lacks a portion of them. The sample holds approximately 130,000 clones; 80% to 90% are singletons and the top ten take around 3.3%. This clonotype was sampled from a human donor with chronic lymphocytic leukemia. This chain links TRBV10-3 with TRBJ2-7; D is perhaps TRBD1 (6 bases). Material: PBMCs, obtained after 24 months of ibrutinib treatment. This CDR3 is CAIRNRVNSYEQYF. As DNA, the CDR3 is TGTGCCATCAGAAACAGGGTCAACTCCTACGAGCAGTACTTC.